This T cell receptor beta chain was obtained from a study of shared clonotypes between healthy human individuals. Libraries were prepared by immunoSEQ multiplex PCR; TCRdb keeps only in-frame clonotypes and omits some of them. Of some 2,400,000 clones listed, more than 90% are singletons. There are 15 residues in the CDR3. Trimming pared 1 base from V and 2 bases from J, leaving 8 bases between. Germline CDR1 reads MGHDK; CDR2 reads SYGVNS. This clonotype was obtained from a man younger than 35 in good health. The rearrangement links TRBV25-1 to TRBJ1-4; D is unclear. Sequencing used naive CD4+ T cells sorted from blood. The subset here: CD45RA+ positively selected. The CDR3 sequence is CASSELGPTNEKLFF. CDR3 sequence (DNA): TGTGCCAGCAGTGAATTGGGCCCCACTAATGAAAAACTGTTTTTT.